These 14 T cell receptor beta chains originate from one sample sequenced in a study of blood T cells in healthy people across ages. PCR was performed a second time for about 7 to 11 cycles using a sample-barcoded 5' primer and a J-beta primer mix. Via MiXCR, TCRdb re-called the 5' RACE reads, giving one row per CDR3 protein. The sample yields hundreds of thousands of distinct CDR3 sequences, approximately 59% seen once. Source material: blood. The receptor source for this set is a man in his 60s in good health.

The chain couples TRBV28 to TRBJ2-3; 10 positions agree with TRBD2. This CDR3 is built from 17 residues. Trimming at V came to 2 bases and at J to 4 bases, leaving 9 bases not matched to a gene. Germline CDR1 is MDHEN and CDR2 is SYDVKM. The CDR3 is CASSLGVAGGSADTQYF. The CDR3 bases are TGTGCCAGCAGTTTAGGGGTAGCGGGGGGTTCAGCAGATACGCAGTATTTT.

CDR3: CASGPAGANNEQFF. The CDR3 DNA is TGCGCCAGCGGCCCGGCGGGGGCAAACAATGAGCAGTTCTTC. The gene calls are TRBV5-1 and TRBJ2-1; the D gene is possibly TRBD2 (7 bases). Between the trimmed V and J ends, which lost 7 bases and 5 bases, there was a span of 16 bases. This CDR3 comprises 14 residues. The V gene's germline CDR1 is SGHRS and CDR2 YFSETQ. The whole variable domain, remainder taken from reference TRBV5-1 and TRBJ2-1, is KAGVTQTPRYLIKTRGQQVTLSCSPISGHRSVSWYQQTPGQGLQFLFEYFSETQRNKGNFPGRFSGRQFSNSRSEMNVSTLELGDSALYLCASGPAGANNEQFFGPGTRLTVL.

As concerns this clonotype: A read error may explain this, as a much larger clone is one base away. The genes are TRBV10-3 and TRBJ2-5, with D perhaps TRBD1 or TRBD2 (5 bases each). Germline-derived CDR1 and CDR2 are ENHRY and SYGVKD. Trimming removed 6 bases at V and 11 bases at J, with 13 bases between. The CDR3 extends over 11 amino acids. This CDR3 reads CAIRDSEGQYF. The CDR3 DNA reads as TGTGCCATCAGGGACTCCGAGGGGCAGTACTTC.

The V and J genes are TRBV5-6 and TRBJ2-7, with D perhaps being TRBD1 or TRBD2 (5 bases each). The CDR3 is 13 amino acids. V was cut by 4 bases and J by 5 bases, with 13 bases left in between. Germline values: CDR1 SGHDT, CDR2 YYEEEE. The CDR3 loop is CASSLGPTDEQYF. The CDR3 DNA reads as TGTGCCAGCAGCCTGGGACCTACCGACGAGCAGTACTTC.

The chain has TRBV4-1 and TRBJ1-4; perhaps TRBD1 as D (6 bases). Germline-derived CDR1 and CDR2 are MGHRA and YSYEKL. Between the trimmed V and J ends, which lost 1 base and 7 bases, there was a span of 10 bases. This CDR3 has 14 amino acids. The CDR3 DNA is TGCGCCAGCAGCCAAGTTATACAGGGTGAAAAACTGTTTTTT. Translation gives CASSQVIQGEKLFF.

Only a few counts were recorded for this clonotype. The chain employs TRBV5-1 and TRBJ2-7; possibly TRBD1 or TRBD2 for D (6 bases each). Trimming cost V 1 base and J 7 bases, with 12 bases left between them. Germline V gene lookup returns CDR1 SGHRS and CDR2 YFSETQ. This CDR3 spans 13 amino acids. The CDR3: CASSLLGGGEQYF. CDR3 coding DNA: TGCGCCAGCAGCTTGTTAGGGGGAGGTGAGCAGTACTTC.

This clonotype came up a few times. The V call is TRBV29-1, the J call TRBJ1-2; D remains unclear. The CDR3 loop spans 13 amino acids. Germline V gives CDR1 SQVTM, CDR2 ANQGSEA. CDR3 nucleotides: TGCAGTCCCAAGGGCAGGTCTAACTATGGCTACACCTTC. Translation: CSPKGRSNYGYTF.

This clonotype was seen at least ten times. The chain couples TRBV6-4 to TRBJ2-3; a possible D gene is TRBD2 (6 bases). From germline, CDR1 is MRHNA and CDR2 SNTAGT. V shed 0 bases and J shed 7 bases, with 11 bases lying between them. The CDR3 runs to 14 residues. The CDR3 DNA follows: TGTGCCAGCAGTGACTCTAGACGGGGGTATACGCAGTATTTT. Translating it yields CASSDSRRGYTQYF.

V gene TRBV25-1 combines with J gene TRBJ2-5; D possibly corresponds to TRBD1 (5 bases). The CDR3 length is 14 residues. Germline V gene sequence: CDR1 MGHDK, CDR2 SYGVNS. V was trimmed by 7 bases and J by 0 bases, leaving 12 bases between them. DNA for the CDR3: TGTGCCAGCATGGGCAGGGCCTACCAAGAGACCCAGTACTTC. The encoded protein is CASMGRAYQETQYF.

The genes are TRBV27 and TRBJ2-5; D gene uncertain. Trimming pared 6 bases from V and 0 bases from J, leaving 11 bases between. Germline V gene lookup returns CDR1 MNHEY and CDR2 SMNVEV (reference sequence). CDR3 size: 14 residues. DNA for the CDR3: TGTGCCAGCAGCACCGGAGCGTACCAAGAGACCCAGTACTTC. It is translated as CASSTGAYQETQYF.

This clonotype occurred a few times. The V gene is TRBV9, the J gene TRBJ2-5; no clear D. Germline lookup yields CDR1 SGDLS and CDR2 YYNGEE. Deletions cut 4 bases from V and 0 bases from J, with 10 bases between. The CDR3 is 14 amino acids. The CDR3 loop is CASSPSRNQETQYF. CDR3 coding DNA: TGTGCCAGCAGCCCTTCCAGGAACCAAGAGACCCAGTACTTC.

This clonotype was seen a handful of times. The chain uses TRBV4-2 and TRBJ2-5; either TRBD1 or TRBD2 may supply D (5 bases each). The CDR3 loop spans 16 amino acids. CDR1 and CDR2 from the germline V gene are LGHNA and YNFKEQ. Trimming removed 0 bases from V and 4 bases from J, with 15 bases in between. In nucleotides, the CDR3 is TGTGCCAGCAGCCAAGAAAGGCGCCAGAGGGGAGAGACCCAGTACTTC. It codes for CASSQERRQRGETQYF.

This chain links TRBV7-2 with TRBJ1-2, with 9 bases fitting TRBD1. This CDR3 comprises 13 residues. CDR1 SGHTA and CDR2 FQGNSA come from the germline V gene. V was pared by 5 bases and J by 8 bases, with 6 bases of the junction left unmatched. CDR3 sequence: CASSDYRGRGYTF. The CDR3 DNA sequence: TGTGCCAGCAGCGACTACAGGGGGCGGGGCTACACCTTC.

As DNA, the CDR3 is TGCAGCGTGGGGACGGGGGCCTCACGCGCAGATACGCAGTATTTT. Amino acids: CSVGTGASRADTQYF. The V and J genes are TRBV29-1 and TRBJ2-3; D may match TRBD1 or TRBD2 (6 bases each). V lost 6 bases and J 4 bases, leaving 20 bases between the germline ends. Germline V gene sequence: CDR1 SQVTM, CDR2 ANQGSEA. CDR3 length: 15 amino acids.